The rows below give T cell receptor beta chains drawn from one sample of a study of T cell responses to AZD1222 COVID-19 vaccine. The assay was immunoSEQ multiplex PCR, and TCRdb's table has in-frame clones only and misses some. Of tens of thousands of clones in the sample, roughly 88% were seen once. Material: peripheral blood, obtained on day 0 of AZD1222 vaccination. The receptors here all came from an adult in good health. Both conserved end residues are part of each CDR3. The order of the fields is clone size, D gene, V gene, J gene, CDR3 protein, CDR3 DNA. D genes are given only for firm matches. Size values are once, few and many counts, or a class for expanded clones, and some rows have none.

>NA|NA|TRBV7-2|TRBJ2-1
CASSFDPPLGGWSYNEQFF
TGTGCCAGCAGCTTCGACCCCCCCTTAGGTGGGTGGTCCTACAATGAGCAGTTCTTC
>NA|NA|TRBV9|TRBJ1-2
CASSVGTGYTF
TGTGCCAGCAGCGTTGGGACAGGCTACACCTTC
>once|TRBD2|TRBV5-1|TRBJ2-3
CASSLLRGYTDTQYF
TGCGCCAGCAGCTTGTTGCGGGGGTACACAGATACGCAGTATTTT
>NA|NA|TRBV29-1|TRBJ2-4
CSVPSLDSKNIQYF
TGCAGCGTACCTTCGTTGGACAGCAAAAACATTCAGTACTTC
>NA|NA|TRBV5-8|TRBJ2-7
CASSGRYEQYF
TGTGCCAGCAGCGGTAGGTACGAGCAGTACTTC
>NA|TRBD1|TRBV7-8|TRBJ2-7
CASEPQNRGFYEQYF
TGTGCCAGCGAGCCCCAAAACAGGGGATTTTACGAGCAGTACTTC
>once|TRBD2|TRBV3-1/TRBV3-2|TRBJ2-7
CASSPGLAAYYEQYF
TGTGCCAGCAGCCCGGGACTAGCGGCCTACTACGAGCAGTACTTC
>NA|NA|TRBV4-1|TRBJ2-5
CASSQSAGQETQYF
TGCGCCAGCAGCCAAAGCGCAGGGCAAGAGACCCAGTACTTC
>NA|TRBD1|TRBV5-1|TRBJ2-3
CASSLEGQGSTDTQYF
TGCGCCAGCAGCTTGGAGGGACAGGGGAGCACAGATACGCAGTATTTT
>few|TRBD2|TRBV4-2|TRBJ2-7
CASSPVIAGDAYEQYF
TGTGCCAGCAGCCCGGTTATAGCGGGGGATGCCTACGAGCAGTACTTC
>NA|NA|TRBV7-2|TRBJ2-7
CASSLEGISYEQYF
TGTGCCAGCAGCTTGGAGGGCATTAGCTACGAGCAGTACTTC
>NA|TRBD2|TRBV19|TRBJ2-1
CASRTRGGNEQFF
TGTGCCAGTAGAACTCGGGGGGGTAATGAGCAGTTCTTC
>NA|TRBD1|TRBV3-1/TRBV3-2|TRBJ1-5
CASSPTTGISNQPQHF
TGTGCCAGCAGCCCAACGACAGGGATTAGCAATCAGCCCCAGCATTTT
>NA|NA|TRBV11-1|TRBJ2-7
CASSPAGGRDRPRTF
TGTGCCAGCAGCCCAGCCGGTGGCAGGGACCGGCCACGAACCTTC
>once|NA|TRBV3-1/TRBV3-2|TRBJ1-2
CASSQYAEFFNGYTF
TGTGCCAGCAGCCAATACGCAGAATTTTTTAATGGCTACACCTTC
>NA|TRBD2|TRBV5-3|TRBJ2-2
CARSSGGPGELFF
TGTGCCAGAAGCTCGGGGGGACCCGGGGAGCTGTTTTTT
>NA|TRBD1|TRBV11-3|TRBJ1-1
CASSTDRNRKRDTEAFF
TGTGCCAGCAGCACGGACAGGAATAGAAAAAGAGACACTGAAGCTTTCTTT
>NA|NA|TRBV5-1|TRBJ2-7
CASSFLQGQSYEQYF
TGCGCCAGCAGCTTCTTACAGGGTCAATCCTACGAGCAGTACTTC
>NA|NA|TRBV18|TRBJ1-6
CASSPEGQNNSPLHF
TGTGCCAGCTCCCCCGAAGGACAGAATAATTCACCCCTCCACTTT
>NA|NA|TRBV25-1|TRBJ1-1
CASSQTGGPENTEAFF
TGTGCCAGCAGTCAAACCGGGGGACCAGAGAACACTGAAGCTTTCTTT
>NA|TRBD1|TRBV30|TRBJ1-2
CASRAERQGASSYGYTF
TGTGCCAGTCGGGCTGAAAGACAGGGGGCCTCCTCCTATGGCTACACCTTC
>NA|NA|TRBV2|TRBJ2-7
CASSENPAYEQYF
TGTGCCAGCAGTGAAAATCCGGCCTACGAGCAGTACTTC
>NA|NA|TRBV7-2|TRBJ2-3
CASSLELAPSTQYF
TGTGCCAGCAGCTTGGAACTAGCACCTTCTACGCAGTATTTT
>NA|NA|TRBV7-9|TRBJ1-4
CASSLVGRGATNEKLFF
TGTGCCAGCAGCTTAGTAGGTAGAGGAGCAACTAATGAAAAACTGTTTTTT
>NA|TRBD1|TRBV5-8|TRBJ1-6
CASSLETGGGSPLHF
TGTGCCAGCAGCTTGGAGACAGGGGGCGGTTCACCCCTCCACTTT
>NA|TRBD2|TRBV6-1|TRBJ2-3
CASSGPPGGSTDTQYF
TGTGCCAGCAGTGGACCCCCGGGGGGGTCCACAGATACGCAGTATTTT
>NA|NA|TRBV5-1|TRBJ1-1
CASSLVRSTEAFF
TGCGCCAGCAGCTTGGTAAGGAGCACTGAAGCTTTCTTT
>NA|NA|TRBV24-1|TRBJ1-2
CATSDCGGVDGYTF
TGTGCCACCAGTGATTGTGGAGGGGTTGATGGCTACACCTTC
>NA|NA|TRBV5-1|TRBJ2-7
CASSLDGHEQYF
TGCGCCAGCAGCTTGGACGGTCACGAGCAGTACTTC
>once|TRBD1|TRBV28|TRBJ2-7
CASSLSSTGAYEQYF
TGTGCCAGCAGTTTATCGTCCACAGGGGCCTACGAGCAGTACTTC
>NA|NA|TRBV2|TRBJ1-2
CASRFEDYYGYTF
TGTGCCAGCAGGTTCGAGGATTACTATGGCTACACCTTC
>once|TRBD2|TRBV10-3|TRBJ2-2
CAATGGLAGGLAGELFF
TGTGCCGCCACCGGTGGACTAGCGGGGGGGCTTGCCGGGGAGCTGTTTTTT
>NA|TRBD1|TRBV6-5|TRBJ2-3
CASSYEGTGAWYF
TGTGCCAGCAGTTATGAGGGGACAGGGGCGTGGTATTTT
>NA|NA|TRBV18|TRBJ2-5
CASSPAGQETQYF
TGTGCCAGCTCACCGGCAGGACAAGAGACCCAGTACTTC
>NA|NA|TRBV7-3|TRBJ2-3
CASSFGSNTDTQYF
TGTGCCAGCAGCTTTGGGAGTAACACAGATACGCAGTATTTT
>NA|NA|TRBV6-5|TRBJ2-2
CASSLVGGGELFF
TGTGCCAGCAGCCTCGTAGGGGGCGGGGAGCTGTTTTTT
>NA|NA|TRBV19|TRBJ2-2
CASSIWGPGELFF
TGTGCCAGTAGTATTTGGGGTCCCGGGGAGCTGTTTTTT
>NA|TRBD1|TRBV19|TRBJ1-1
CASSAQGVGTEAFF
TGTGCCAGTAGCGCCCAGGGGGTTGGCACTGAAGCTTTCTTT
>NA|TRBD2|TRBV4-1|TRBJ2-6
CASSQGGGGSSGANVLTF
TGCGCCAGCAGCCAAGGCGGCGGGGGGAGCTCTGGGGCCAACGTCCTGACTTTC